This T cell receptor beta chain was recorded in a study of PD-L1 blockade in urothelial cancer (TCRdb year 2017). For the study in its entirety: Every patient began therapy in the mid-2010s and was given atezolizumab 1,200 mg intravenously every 3 weeks. Durable clinical benefit was defined as progression-free survival longer than 6 months, and TCR features were also tested against progression-free and overall survival. About 90% of the 29 patients were identified as males with urothelial cancer of bladder origin, and a prior smoking history was reported by 18 of 29 patients. Blood samples gave a median of about 130,000 T cells and approximately 80,000 unique TCRs, with a median clonality of roughly 0.081. Pretreatment tumor samples, along with matched peripheral blood serially collected before and after atezolizumab treatment, were subjected to TCR sequencing. Several patients achieved durable clinical benefit and 15 to 20 did not. In the same patients who had TCR sequencing, pretreatment tumors also underwent whole exome sequencing and RNA sequencing. Pretreatment blood TCR-seq was available for twenty-nine patients, at least one posttreatment blood collection was obtained for around 24 patients, and tumor TCR-seq was available for around 24 patients. Patients had an ECOG performance status of 0 or 1 and had received between 0 and 3 prior chemotherapy regimens. An exploratory multi-omic analysis was conducted of the somatic, immune and clinical correlates of response to PD-L1 blockade with atezolizumab in urothelial cancer. Blood samples were analyzed at 3 weeks after treatment start (second dose) and at 6 weeks after treatment start.

To estimate absolute template abundance from read counts, synthetic TCR analog templates were spiked into each PCR. The immunoSEQ assay was used to amplify TCRbeta CDR3 regions from genomic DNA with bias-controlled V and J gene primers. Sequencing of rearranged TCRbeta segments was performed at approximately 20X coverage. As for how the authors treated the data: Sequencing errors were corrected by clustering, and CDR3s were annotated against IMGT so that V, D and J genes could be assigned. Downstream analyses used only productive TCRbeta rearrangements and left out out-of-frame or stop-codon sequences. To compute clonality, Shannon entropy was normalized by the log of the number of unique productive sequences and then subtracted from one. Fisher's exact test with Benjamini-Hochberg correction, at a threshold of adjusted p below 0.01, was used to find clones that differed between time points or between blood and tumor. TCRdb limited this immuneACCESS table to in-frame rearrangements with V and J called. A share of clones is missing; checked studies link under half to unresolved V genes, and the rest is unexplained. V and J calls and clone size follow that table, whereas D and trimming were derived from the DNA. For this sample there are about 80,000 clones; roughly 80% appear just once. The ten largest make up more than 6.5% of the sample.

On the study overall, not on this receptor specifically: Because the sample size was small (n = 29) and many of the analyses were exploratory, the results are meant to be hypothesis-generating. A pretreatment peripheral blood TCR clonality below the median was linked to improved progression-free and overall survival. Greater expansion of tumor-associated TCR clones in peripheral blood 3 weeks after the start of treatment was observed in patients with durable benefit (n ≈ 22, p = 0.022).

In light of the paper, this sample's time point label describes: pretreatment peripheral blood. A cohort of 30 or so patients with locally advanced or metastatic urothelial carcinoma, treated at Memorial Sloan Kettering on a trial protocol, was included. Peripheral blood mononuclear cells were collected pretreatment and during treatment, at between 1 and 8 total time points per patient. The Qiagen DNeasy Blood extraction kit was used to purify genomic DNA from total PBMCs and tumor samples. PBMCs were collected pretreatment and during treatment, and were isolated and stored as previously described. By how much of the sample it makes up, this clone is medium-sized (0.01 to 0.1%). It has no known antigen specificity. Nothing much larger sits one base from this clone, and base qualities are not available. Inclusive of the bounding cysteine and phenylalanine, the CDR3 is 13 residues long. Only the CDR3 portion is preserved as DNA: 39 bases, with reading frame beginning at the first base. The germline V gene specifies MDHEN as CDR1 and SYDVKM as CDR2. Trimming at the junction amounts to 3 bases on V and 5 bases on J, and the germline ends lie 8 bases apart.

The V and J segments used are TRBV28 and TRBJ1-5, with the D gene uncertain. The sample consisted of PBMCs, taken around atezolizumab (anti-PD-L1) treatment. The sequence came from a man aged 40-49 years with urothelial cancer. The CDR3 region reads CASSFAEYQPQHF. The nucleotide sequence is TGTGCCAGCAGTTTCGCGGAGTATCAGCCCCAGCATTTT.